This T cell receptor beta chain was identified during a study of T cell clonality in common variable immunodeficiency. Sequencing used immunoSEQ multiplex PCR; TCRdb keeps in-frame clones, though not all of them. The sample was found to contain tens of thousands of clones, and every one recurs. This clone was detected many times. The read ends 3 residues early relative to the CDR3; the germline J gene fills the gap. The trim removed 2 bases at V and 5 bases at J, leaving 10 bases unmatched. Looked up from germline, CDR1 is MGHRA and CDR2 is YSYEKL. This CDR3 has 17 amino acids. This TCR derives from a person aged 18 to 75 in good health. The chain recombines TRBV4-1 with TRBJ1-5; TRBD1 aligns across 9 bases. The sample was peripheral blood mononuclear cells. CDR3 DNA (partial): TGCGCCAGCAGCCAAAGCTTCACGACAGGGGGTCATCAGCCC. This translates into CASSQSFTTGGHQP. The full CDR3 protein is CASSQSFTTGGHQPQHF.